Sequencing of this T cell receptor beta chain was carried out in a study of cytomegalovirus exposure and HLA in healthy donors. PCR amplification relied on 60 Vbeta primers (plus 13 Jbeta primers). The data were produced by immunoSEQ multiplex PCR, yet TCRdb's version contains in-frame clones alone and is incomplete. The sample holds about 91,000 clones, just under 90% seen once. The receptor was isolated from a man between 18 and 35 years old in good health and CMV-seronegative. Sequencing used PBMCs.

DNA of the CDR3: TGCGCCAGCAGCTTGGAGGGGGCCAGACACACTGAAGCTTTCTTT. Translating it yields CASSLEGARHTEAFF. This sequence joins TRBV5-1 and TRBJ1-1, with 7 positions matching TRBD1. Trimming cost V 0 bases and J 3 bases; bases outside gene matches: 5. CDR1 is SGHRS, CDR2 YFSETQ, per germline. The CDR3 contains 15 residues.